This is a list of T cell receptor beta chains from one sample in a study of blood T cell repertoires in COVID-19. Some clones are missing from TCRdb's copy, which holds only in-frame ones; the method was immunoSEQ multiplex PCR. This sample yields over 200,000 clones, of which about 88% are seen a single time; around 2.8% belongs to the top ten. Sequencing input: peripheral blood. The receptor set was obtained from a woman aged 60-75 years with acute or convalescent COVID-19. The CDR3 runs from the conserved cysteine through the conserved F or W. D genes are given only for firm matches. The size entry is marked missing in some rows and otherwise reads once, few, many or a size class.

>TRBD2|TRBJ2-1|TRBV9|-
TGTGCCAGCAGGGGCAGCGGGGGGTCGAGCTCCTACAATGAGCAGTTCTTC
CASRGSGGSSSYNEQFF
>TRBD1|TRBJ1-2|TRBV27|-
TGTGCCAGCAGTTTACCCCAGGGGGGTGGCTACACCTTC
CASSLPQGGGYTF
>-|TRBJ2-3|TRBV30|-
TGTGCCTGGACCGGGGGAGCTTATACAGATACGCAGTATTTT
CAWTGGAYTDTQYF
>TRBD1|TRBJ2-5|TRBV5-1|-
TGCGCCAGCAGCTCAATTCCAGGGGGTAGGCAAGAGACCCAGTACTTC
CASSSIPGGRQETQYF
>TRBD2|TRBJ2-3|TRBV28|once
TGTGCCAGCTTCGGGACTAGCGGATTCACAGATACGCAGTATTTT
CASFGTSGFTDTQYF
>-|TRBJ2-3|TRBV2|-
TGTGCCAGCCGGCCTAGACAGATCACAGATACGCAGTATTTT
CASRPRQITDTQYF
>-|TRBJ1-1|TRBV19|-
TGTGCCAGTAGTATAGATCCGGGGGGAAACACTGAAGCTTTCTTT
CASSIDPGGNTEAFF
>-|TRBJ2-1|TRBV7-2|once
TGTGCCAGCAGGGAGGCGGGAAGGGTGGATGAGCAGTTCTTC
CASREAGRVDEQFF
>TRBD1|TRBJ1-6|TRBV6-1|-
TGTGCCAGCAGTGAAGGGCGACAGGGGCCGGTGGATTCACCCCTCCACTTT
CASSEGRQGPVDSPLHF
>TRBD1|TRBJ1-5|TRBV19|-
TGTGCCAGTAGTATGATCCTCCGGACAGGACTGAATCAGCCCCAGCATTTT
CASSMILRTGLNQPQHF
>TRBD1|TRBJ2-7|TRBV2|once
TGTGCCAGCAGTGAACCCGGGACAGGGGCGCGGGAGCAGTACTTC
CASSEPGTGAREQYF
>-|TRBJ2-2|TRBV19|-
TGTGCCAGTAGTCCCGGGACATTCACCGGGGAGCTGTTTTTT
CASSPGTFTGELFF
>TRBD1|TRBJ1-4|TRBV5-6|-
TGTGCCAGCAGCTTATCAGGGGGCGCCGTAGAAAAACTGTTTTTT
CASSLSGGAVEKLFF
>-|TRBJ1-5|TRBV6-5|-
TGTGCCAGCAGGGTGTCAGGGAATCAGCCCCAGCATTTT
CASRVSGNQPQHF
>TRBD2|TRBJ2-5|TRBV2|once
TGTGCCAGCAGGGAGCAGCGGGGGGGCGTGAGGCAAGAGACCCAGTACTTC
CASREQRGGVRQETQYF
>-|TRBJ2-5|TRBV3-1/TRBV3-2|-
TGTGCCAGCAGCCCGGGACTGGGCCAAGAGACCCAGTACTTC
CASSPGLGQETQYF
>-|TRBJ1-5|TRBV19|-
TGTGCCAGTAGTATCACCTACTATAGCAATCAGCCCCAGCATTTT
CASSITYYSNQPQHF
>-|TRBJ2-6|TRBV19|few
TGTGCCAGTACCCTAGGGGTCCCTGGGGCCAACGTCCTGACTTTC
CASTLGVPGANVLTF
>TRBD1|TRBJ1-1|TRBV6-5|-
TGTGCCAGCAGTTTGGGACAGTCGCAAGCTTTCTTT
CASSLGQSQAFF
>TRBD1|TRBJ1-1|TRBV4-3|once
TGCGCCAGCAGCCAGGACAGGGGACCGAACACTGAAGCTTTCTTT
CASSQDRGPNTEAFF
>-|TRBJ1-3|TRBV19|-
TGTGCCAGTAGCTTCCAGGGTTCTGGAAACACCATATATTTT
CASSFQGSGNTIYF
>-|TRBJ2-5|TRBV5-1|-
TGCGCCAGCAGCTTGGGGGTAGCTTTGGTCCAAGAGACCCAGTACTTC
CASSLGVALVQETQYF
>TRBD2|TRBJ2-1|TRBV6-2/TRBV6-3|once
TGTGCCAGCAGTCTCCGTGGCGGGAGCTCCTACAATGAGCAGTTCTTC
CASSLRGGSSYNEQFF
>-|TRBJ1-4|TRBV30|-
TGTGCCTGGAGGTCGCAGGGCTGGAGTGAAAAACTGTTTTTT
CAWRSQGWSEKLFF
>-|TRBJ2-6|TRBV5-3|-
TGCGCCGGGGGCATGGGGGCCAACGTCCTGACTTTC
CAGGMGANVLTF
>-|TRBJ1-5|TRBV7-6|-
TGTGCCAGCAGCTTAGTTCGTGATCAGCCCCAGCATTTT
CASSLVRDQPQHF
>TRBD1|TRBJ2-3|TRBV10-3|-
TGTGCCATCAGTGAGTCCCGGGACAGGGGGCGCGAAGATACGCAGTATTTT
CAISESRDRGREDTQYF
>-|TRBJ1-2|TRBV27|-
TGTGCCAGCAGTTTAACGGGCAGGGACTATGGCTACACCTTC
CASSLTGRDYGYTF
>TRBD1|TRBJ1-2|TRBV14|-
TGTGCCAGCAGCCAAGTTGGACAGGGCTCAATGTATGGCTACACCTTC
CASSQVGQGSMYGYTF
>TRBD1|TRBJ2-5|TRBV11-2|-
TGTGCCAGCGGACAGGGGGGGACCCAGTACTTC
CASGQGGTQYF
>TRBD2|TRBJ2-3|TRBV7-2|-
TGTGCCAGCAGTCTGGGGGTAGCGGGAGACTGGGATACGCAGTATTTT
CASSLGVAGDWDTQYF
>TRBD1|TRBJ1-2|TRBV7-2|-
TGTGCCAGCAGCCTCAGGACAGGGAGAGGTGGCGGCTACACCTTC
CASSLRTGRGGGYTF
>TRBD2|TRBJ2-7|TRBV19|-
TGTGCCAGCGGGACTAGCGGGAGCCACGAGCAGTACTTC
CASGTSGSHEQYF
>-|TRBJ1-3|TRBV28|-
TGTGCCAGCAGTTTACAGGGCGCCGGGGGAAACACCATATATTTT
CASSLQGAGGNTIYF
>-|TRBJ1-1|TRBV20-1|-
TGCAGTGCTAGAGACAGCGCTGAAGCTTTCTTT
CSARDSAEAFF
>TRBD1|TRBJ2-2|TRBV7-8|-
TGTGCCAGCAGCCAGGGGGCCGGGAACACCGGGGAGCTGTTTTTT
CASSQGAGNTGELFF
>TRBD2|TRBJ2-7|TRBV2|-
TGTGCCAGCAGTCGTCCGGGACTAACCTTCTCCTACGAGCAGTACTTC
CASSRPGLTFSYEQYF
>-|TRBJ2-7|TRBV7-2|-
TGTGCCAGCAGCTTACCGCGGGGAAGTTACGAGCAGTACTTC
CASSLPRGSYEQYF
>-|TRBJ2-1|TRBV3-1/TRBV3-2|-
TGTGCCAGCAGCCAAGATCTTACTAACCCAAACTACAATGAGCAGTTCTTC
CASSQDLTNPNYNEQFF
>-|TRBJ1-1|TRBV18|-
TGTGCCAGCTCACCACTGGGAGACACTGAAGCTTTCTTT
CASSPLGDTEAFF